A selection of T cell receptor beta chains follows, all from one sample in a study of blood T cell repertoires in COVID-19. Sequencing used immunoSEQ multiplex PCR; TCRdb keeps in-frame clones, though not all of them. The profile shows 350,000 to 400,000 clones, roughly 87% of them singletons. The specimen was PBMCs or T cells enriched from blood (not recorded which). The receptors were sampled from a woman aged 25 to 39 who had recovered from COVID-19. The CDR3 runs from the conserved cysteine through the conserved F or W. The order of the fields is V gene, clone size, J gene, D gene, CDR3 DNA, CDR3 protein. The D gene is left open where the match is weak. Clone size is given for some rows only: seen once, a few or many times, or a class if the clone is expanded.

v_gene: TRBV19
abundance: NA
j_gene: TRBJ2-1
d_gene: NA
CDR3nt: TGTGCCAGCAGCGGGCTGGGCTCCTACAATGAGCAGTTCTTC
CDR3aa: CASSGLGSYNEQFF

v_gene: TRBV19
abundance: once
j_gene: TRBJ1-5
d_gene: TRBD1
CDR3nt: TGTGCCAGTACCTCGACAGGGGCTAGCAATCAGCCCCAGCATTTT
CDR3aa: CASTSTGASNQPQHF

v_gene: TRBV5-1
abundance: NA
j_gene: TRBJ2-3
d_gene: TRBD2
CDR3nt: TGCGCCAGCAGCTTGGGGACTAGTACGTTCCCAGATACGCAGTATTTT
CDR3aa: CASSLGTSTFPDTQYF

v_gene: TRBV28
abundance: NA
j_gene: TRBJ1-5
d_gene: NA
CDR3nt: TGTGCCAGCAGGCCGAGACAGTGGGATCAGCCCCAGCATTTT
CDR3aa: CASRPRQWDQPQHF

v_gene: TRBV28
abundance: once
j_gene: TRBJ1-1
d_gene: NA
CDR3nt: TGTGCCAGCAGGGACAGCAGGAACACTGAAGCTTTCTTT
CDR3aa: CASRDSRNTEAFF

v_gene: TRBV6-1
abundance: NA
j_gene: TRBJ1-4
d_gene: NA
CDR3nt: TGTGCCAGCAGTGAACATTATTTGAAAGCGCTAAATGAAAAACTGTTTTTT
CDR3aa: CASSEHYLKALNEKLFF

v_gene: TRBV7-3
abundance: NA
j_gene: TRBJ2-2
d_gene: TRBD1
CDR3nt: TGTGCCAGCAGCCGAGGACAGGGCCCCACCGGGGAGCTGTTTTTT
CDR3aa: CASSRGQGPTGELFF

v_gene: TRBV7-9
abundance: NA
j_gene: TRBJ2-2
d_gene: NA
CDR3nt: TGTGCCAGCCGGGGTGGGTTCGCCGGGGAGCTGTTTTTT
CDR3aa: CASRGGFAGELFF

v_gene: TRBV18
abundance: NA
j_gene: TRBJ2-2
d_gene: NA
CDR3nt: TGTGCCAGCTCACCACTTGTCAGTAACACCGGGGAGCTGTTTTTT
CDR3aa: CASSPLVSNTGELFF

v_gene: TRBV11-1
abundance: NA
j_gene: TRBJ2-1
d_gene: NA
CDR3nt: TGTGCCAGCAGCCCTAGGTCAGGGGCGAGCAATGAGCAGTTCTTC
CDR3aa: CASSPRSGASNEQFF

v_gene: TRBV7-3
abundance: NA
j_gene: TRBJ2-1
d_gene: NA
CDR3nt: TGTGCCAGCAGCTTGTGGGGGGGCGACAATGAGCAGTTCTTC
CDR3aa: CASSLWGGDNEQFF

v_gene: TRBV4-2
abundance: NA
j_gene: TRBJ2-5
d_gene: NA
CDR3nt: TGTGCCAGCAGCCAACCGGGACAACAAGAGACCCAGTACTTC
CDR3aa: CASSQPGQQETQYF

v_gene: TRBV19
abundance: NA
j_gene: TRBJ2-1
d_gene: TRBD2
CDR3nt: TGTGCCAGTACGAGGACTAGAATTTACAATGAGCAGTTCTTC
CDR3aa: CASTRTRIYNEQFF

v_gene: TRBV10-3
abundance: once
j_gene: TRBJ1-4
d_gene: NA
CDR3nt: TGTGCCATCACCTCGGGATCCACTAATGAAAAACTGTTTTTT
CDR3aa: CAITSGSTNEKLFF

v_gene: TRBV19
abundance: NA
j_gene: TRBJ2-3
d_gene: NA
CDR3nt: TGTGCCAGTAGTATCTCGAGCGTAAGCACAGATACGCAGTATTTT
CDR3aa: CASSISSVSTDTQYF

v_gene: TRBV18
abundance: NA
j_gene: TRBJ1-2
d_gene: NA
CDR3nt: TGTGCCAGCTCACCGGTCAGGGCGGGAGATGGCTACACCTTC
CDR3aa: CASSPVRAGDGYTF

v_gene: TRBV21-1
abundance: NA
j_gene: TRBJ1-5
d_gene: NA
CDR3nt: TGTGCCAGCAGCAGGGACAGGGTTCGGAAGCCCCAGCATTTT
CDR3aa: CASSRDRVRKPQHF

v_gene: TRBV19
abundance: NA
j_gene: TRBJ1-3
d_gene: NA
CDR3nt: TGTGCCAGTAGTACGGGACACTTGAGCTCTGGAAACACCATATATTTT
CDR3aa: CASSTGHLSSGNTIYF

v_gene: TRBV5-1
abundance: NA
j_gene: TRBJ1-1
d_gene: TRBD1
CDR3nt: TGCGCCAGCAGGAAAGACAGGGCGGTTGCTGAAGCTTTCTTT
CDR3aa: CASRKDRAVAEAFF

v_gene: TRBV27
abundance: NA
j_gene: TRBJ1-1
d_gene: NA
CDR3nt: TGTGCCAGCAGTTCCACCGGGACACTTACTAAAGCTTTCTTT
CDR3aa: CASSSTGTLTKAFF

v_gene: TRBV7-9
abundance: NA
j_gene: TRBJ1-1
d_gene: TRBD1
CDR3nt: TGTGCCAGCGGTAGACAGGGCGGCGCCACTGAAGCTTTCTTT
CDR3aa: CASGRQGGATEAFF

v_gene: TRBV30
abundance: once
j_gene: TRBJ1-2
d_gene: NA
CDR3nt: TGTGCCTGGAGTTGGGGAGGAGACTATGGCTACACCTTC
CDR3aa: CAWSWGGDYGYTF

v_gene: TRBV30
abundance: NA
j_gene: TRBJ1-1
d_gene: NA
CDR3nt: TGTGCCTGGAGTGTCTCGGGGACTGAAGCTTTCTTT
CDR3aa: CAWSVSGTEAFF

v_gene: TRBV7-8
abundance: NA
j_gene: TRBJ2-1
d_gene: TRBD1
CDR3nt: TGTGCCAGCAGCTTAGAGGGACAGGCCTACAATGAGCAGTTCTTC
CDR3aa: CASSLEGQAYNEQFF

v_gene: TRBV6-1
abundance: NA
j_gene: TRBJ1-3
d_gene: NA
CDR3nt: TGTGCCAGCAGTGAAGATCTGGGCAACGGAAACACCATATATTTT
CDR3aa: CASSEDLGNGNTIYF

v_gene: TRBV27
abundance: NA
j_gene: TRBJ2-2
d_gene: TRBD1
CDR3nt: TGTGCCAGCAGTTTGCAGCGACAGGGGGCTTTTGGAGCCGGGGAGCTGTTTTTT
CDR3aa: CASSLQRQGAFGAGELFF

v_gene: TRBV25-1
abundance: once
j_gene: TRBJ1-6
d_gene: NA
CDR3nt: TGTGCCAGCAGTGGCAGCCAGGGCGCTAATTCACCCCTCCACTTT
CDR3aa: CASSGSQGANSPLHF

v_gene: TRBV11-3
abundance: NA
j_gene: TRBJ2-7
d_gene: NA
CDR3nt: TGTGCCAGCAGCTCGGGCTACGAGCAGTACTTC
CDR3aa: CASSSGYEQYF

v_gene: TRBV4-1
abundance: NA
j_gene: TRBJ1-4
d_gene: TRBD1
CDR3nt: TGCGCCAGCAGCCAACCCCGGGACAGGAGGGAAAAACTGTTTTTT
CDR3aa: CASSQPRDRREKLFF